This TCR beta chain was sequenced in a study of OX40 agonist ivuxolimab in advanced cancers. Study-level background: In this cohort, patients received ivuxolimab, an agonistic anti-OX40 (CD134) antibody. Patients got intravenous ivuxolimab at 0.01 to 10 mg/kg every 2 weeks. Findings of the study overall: The CD4+ and CD8+ T cells in the blood had expanded clonally by week 6 at 0.1 to 3.0 mg/kg.

The germline gives CDR1 MNHEY, CDR2 SMNVEV (reference sequence). The ends were cut back, 7 bases at V and 4 bases at J, with 20 bases in the middle. The CDR3 spans 15 residues. Comment on this clone: The antigen is unknown. The same CDR3 is also encoded by other DNA sequences in this sample.

The data were produced by immunoSEQ multiplex PCR, yet TCRdb's version contains in-frame clones alone and is incomplete. Among 40,000 to 50,000 clones, around nine tenths were seen once, and the ten largest hold 9% to 14%. The sample was CD4+ or CD8+ T cells sorted from blood, taken in a trial of the OX40 agonist ivuxolimab. This sequence was found in an adult with an advanced solid tumor such as melanoma, head and neck, liver or kidney cancer. The rearrangement uses TRBV27 and TRBJ2-7, with a weak D call TRBD1 (8 bases). The CDR3 DNA follows: TGTGCCAGCACCCACAGGGGGGCGGGAGCTTACGAGCAGTACTTC. This translates into CASTHRGAGAYEQYF.